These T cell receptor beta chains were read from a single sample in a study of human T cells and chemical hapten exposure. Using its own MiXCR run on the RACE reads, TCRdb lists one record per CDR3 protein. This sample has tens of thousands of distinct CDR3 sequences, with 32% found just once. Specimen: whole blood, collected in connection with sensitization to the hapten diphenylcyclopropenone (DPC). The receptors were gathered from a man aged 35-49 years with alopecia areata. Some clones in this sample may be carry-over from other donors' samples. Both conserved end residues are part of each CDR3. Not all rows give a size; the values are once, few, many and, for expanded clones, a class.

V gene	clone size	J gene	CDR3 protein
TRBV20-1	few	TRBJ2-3	CSASLPSGSYTDTQYF
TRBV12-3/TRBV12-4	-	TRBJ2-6	CASSWHQGLFSGANVLTF
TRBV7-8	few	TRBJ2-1	CASSSTHYNEQFF
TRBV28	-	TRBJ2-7	CASSPRYLGQGADF
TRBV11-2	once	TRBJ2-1	CASSLGVTRTRNEQFF
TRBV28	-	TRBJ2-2	CASSLWDITGELFF
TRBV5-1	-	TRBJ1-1	CASKPLPQGGHTETFF
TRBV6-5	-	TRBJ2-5	CASSPEGLQETQYF
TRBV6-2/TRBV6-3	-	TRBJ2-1	CASSYPGSSYNEQFF
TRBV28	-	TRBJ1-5	CATRQGVSNQPQHF
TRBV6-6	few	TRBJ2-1	CASSSLYEQFF
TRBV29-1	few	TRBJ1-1	CSVGGQGYTEAFF
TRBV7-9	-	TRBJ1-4	CASSLVRGANEKLFF
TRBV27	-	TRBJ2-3	CASSLFRARYDTDTQYF
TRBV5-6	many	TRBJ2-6	CASSPEGASGANVLTF
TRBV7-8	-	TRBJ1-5	CASGPANNQPQHF
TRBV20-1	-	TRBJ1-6	CSAGGLNSPLHF
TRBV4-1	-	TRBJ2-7	CASSQEVGVSSYEQYF
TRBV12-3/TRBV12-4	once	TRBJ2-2	CASSLAHPGTAVFANTGELFF
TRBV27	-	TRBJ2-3	CASSPRTSGPLGTDTQYF
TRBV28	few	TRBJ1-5	CASSSGSSGNQPQHF
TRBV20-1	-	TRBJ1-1	CSPAHTNTEAFF
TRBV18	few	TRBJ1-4	CASSQTTNEKLFF
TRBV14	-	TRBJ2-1	CASSQGASGRSNEQFF
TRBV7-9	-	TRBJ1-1	CASAIPTGVGAFF
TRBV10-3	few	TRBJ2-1	CAISEGLAGANEQFF
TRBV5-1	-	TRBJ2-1	CASSLEGGSYNEQFF
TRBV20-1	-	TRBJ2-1	CSATPGEAYNEQFF
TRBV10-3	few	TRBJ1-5	CAISEGGLDNQPQHF
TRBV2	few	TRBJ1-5	CASSEDRAVAQPQHF
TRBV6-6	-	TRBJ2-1	CASKTQGRGGNEQFF
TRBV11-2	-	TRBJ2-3	CASSLRPPGTDTQYF
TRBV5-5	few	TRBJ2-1	CASSKGDVRNEQFF
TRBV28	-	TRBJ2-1	CASSLSAGGTYNEQFF
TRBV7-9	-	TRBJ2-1	CASSLLRGSRDNEQFF
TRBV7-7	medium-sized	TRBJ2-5	CASSLEREETQYF
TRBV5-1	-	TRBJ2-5	CASSLGTSGFGPGQETQYF
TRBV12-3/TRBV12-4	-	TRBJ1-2	CASSLETRYYGYTF
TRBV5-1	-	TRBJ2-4	CASSLVTGGIQYF
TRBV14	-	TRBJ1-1	CASSPTRSRGTETFF
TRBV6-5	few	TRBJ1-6	CASSWGQWAGSPLHF
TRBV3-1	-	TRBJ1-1	CASSQEAVNTEAFF
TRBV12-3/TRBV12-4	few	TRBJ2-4	CASSFGGGGAKNIQYF
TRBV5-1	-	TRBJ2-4	CASSSGPLAKNIQYF
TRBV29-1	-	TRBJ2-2	CSVVPGGRTGELFF
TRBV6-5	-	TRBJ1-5	CASSYGAVNSNQPQHF
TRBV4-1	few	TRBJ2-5	CASSQAGYGTEETQYF
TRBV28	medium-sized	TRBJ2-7	CASSLHRAYEQYF
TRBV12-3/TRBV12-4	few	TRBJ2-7	CASSSRGSQYF
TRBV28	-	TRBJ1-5	CASRVTGATQPQHF
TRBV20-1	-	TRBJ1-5	CSANTPSNQPQHF
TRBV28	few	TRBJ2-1	CASSKPGLRTYNEQFF
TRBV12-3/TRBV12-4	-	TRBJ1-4	CASSLVEKLFF
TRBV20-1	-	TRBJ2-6	CSARGVAASSGANVLTF